This T cell receptor beta chain comes out of a study of T cell clonotyping in hematopoietic cell transplantation. Method: immunoSEQ multiplex PCR; TCRdb's copy keeps in-frame clones and lacks some. The data contain approximately 9,000 clones, approximately 80% of them singletons. The TCR comes from a male patient between 55 and 70 years old who had an allogeneic stem cell transplant from an unrelated donor, so the T cells may come from the graft donor. Some clones in this sample may be carry-over from other donors' samples. Material: PBMCs, obtained at the time of graft-versus-host disease after allogeneic stem cell transplant.

This CDR3 is CASSFRGGYTF. The CDR3 region has the DNA TGTGCCAGCAGCTTCAGGGGGGGCTACACCTTC. The chain couples TRBV6-5 to TRBJ1-2; 7 bases line up with TRBD1. CDR1 and CDR2 from the germline V gene are MNHEY and SVGAGI. The CDR3 has 11 amino acids. Trimming took 6 bases from V and 8 from J; bases not matched to a gene: 3.